This T cell receptor (beta chain) was observed in a study of cytomegalovirus exposure and HLA in healthy donors. Primers for the PCR totalled 60 Vbeta and 13 Jbeta. The assay was immunoSEQ multiplex PCR, and TCRdb's table has in-frame clones only and misses some. The sample yields 95,000 to 150,000 clones, over 60% seen once. CDR1 is SSHAT, CDR2 FNYEAQ, per germline (reference sequence). V shed 4 bases and J 5 bases; nucleotides not matched to a gene: 2. This CDR3 is 13 amino acids long. This receptor was taken from a woman aged 40 to 50 in good health and CMV-seropositive. V is TRBV7-7 and J is TRBJ2-1; 7 nucleotides line up with TRBD1. The sequenced sample consisted of PBMCs. CDR3 residues: CASSYGTDNEQFF. Written as DNA, the CDR3 is TGTGCCAGCAGCTATGGGACAGACAATGAGCAGTTCTTC. Looking up the rest from reference TRBV7-7 and TRBJ2-1 gives the full variable domain: GAGVSQSPRYKVTKRGQDVTLRCDPISSHATLYWYQQALGQGPEFLTYFNYEAQPDKSGLPSDRFSAERPEGSISTLTIQRTEQRDSAMYRCASSYGTDNEQFFGPGTRLTVL.